The clone carrying this TCR beta chain was seen a few times. Its target is unknown. Profiling relied on immunoSEQ multiplex PCR, and the TCRdb table lists in-frame clones only, not all of them. The sample has around 9,000 clones, 75% to 80% seen once; the top ten hold over 45%. The data are from a study of T cell clonotyping in hematopoietic cell transplantation. Points from the study as a whole: Few recipient clonotypes overlapped donors; over 97% were de novo at given depth. After transplant, recipient diversity fell while pathologically expanded clonotypes grew through day 180. No sorting was done, leaving CD4 and CD8 contributions mixed.

The CDR3 sequence is 13 residues long. Per the germline V gene, CDR1 is MNHNS and CDR2 is SASEGT. The origin of this receptor is a female patient between 50 and 60 years old who had an allogeneic stem cell transplant from a related donor, so the T cells may come from the graft donor. Some clones in this sample may be carry-over from other donors' samples. This material consisted of peripheral blood mononuclear cells, taken 180 days after allogeneic stem cell transplant. The rearrangement links TRBV6-1 to TRBJ1-5, with D possibly TRBD1 on 5 matching bases. The CDR3 nucleotides are TGTGCTACGGGACGTCCTAGCAATCAGCCCCAGCATTTT. Translated: CATGRPSNQPQHF.